This paragraph reports one T cell receptor (beta chain). Its matching antigen is unknown. The data originate from a study of CD8 T cells in ankylosing spondylitis. TCRdb reprocessed the 5' RACE reads via MiXCR and lists one record per CDR3 protein. The sample shows 470,000 or so distinct CDR3 sequences, about 24% of them seen only once. Study conclusions and caveats: It appeared that ankylosing spondylitis blood was characterized by a TCR beta motif of roughly 8 highly homologous variants.

Specimen: blood, either unsorted or a sorted T cell fraction (not recorded which). The clonotype originates from a male donor with ankylosing spondylitis.

CDR3 loop: CASRAGTVKKETQYF. CDR3 sequence (DNA): TGTGCCAGCAGGGCAGGGACGGTGAAAAAAGAGACCCAGTACTTC. The chain uses TRBV12-3 or TRBV12-4 and TRBJ2-5, with D perhaps matching TRBD1 or TRBD2 (5 bases each). Trimming cost V 6 bases and J 3 bases, with 17 bases left between them. The CDR3 length is 15 residues.